The clone carrying this T cell receptor (beta chain) ranks as large (0.1 to 1%). Its target is unknown. This record belongs to a study of circulating CD8 cells and anti-PD-1 response in melanoma. About the research overall: Responders had complete or partial responses; non-responders had stable or progressive disease. Points from the study as a whole: Under 8% of TRB clonotypes were shared between subsets at M1.

CDR3 length: 12 amino acids. In germline, CDR1 is SNHLY, CDR2 FYNNEI. Trimming left V 7 bases short and J 5 bases short, with 9 bases between. Live CD3+CD8+TCRalphabeta+ cells were sorted into four subsets by PD-1 and/or TIGIT. TCR libraries were prepared from roughly 14 ng of total RNA with the QIAseq Immune Repertoire TCR panel. Using its own MiXCR run on the reads, TCRdb lists one record per CDR3 protein. The table shows around 950 distinct CDR3 sequences, with approximately 11% occurring only once. This sequence joins TRBV2 and TRBJ1-5; D gene unclear. The clonotype originates from a human donor with melanoma. The sequences come from CD8+ T cells from PBMCs, collected at baseline or after one month of anti-PD-1 therapy (not recorded which). The chain's CDR3 is CASTREDQPQHF. CDR3 in DNA: TGTGCCAGCACTAGGGAAGATCAGCCCCAGCATTTT.